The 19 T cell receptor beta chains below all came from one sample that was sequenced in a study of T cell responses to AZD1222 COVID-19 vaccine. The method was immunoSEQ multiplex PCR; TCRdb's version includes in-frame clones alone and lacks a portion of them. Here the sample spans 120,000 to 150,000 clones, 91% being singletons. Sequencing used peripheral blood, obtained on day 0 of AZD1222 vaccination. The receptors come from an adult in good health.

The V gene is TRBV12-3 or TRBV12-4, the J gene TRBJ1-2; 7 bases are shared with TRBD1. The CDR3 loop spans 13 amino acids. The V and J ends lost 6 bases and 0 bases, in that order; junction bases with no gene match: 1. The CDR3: CASSGQANYGYTF. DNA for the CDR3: TGTGCCAGCAGCGGACAGGCTAACTATGGCTACACCTTC.

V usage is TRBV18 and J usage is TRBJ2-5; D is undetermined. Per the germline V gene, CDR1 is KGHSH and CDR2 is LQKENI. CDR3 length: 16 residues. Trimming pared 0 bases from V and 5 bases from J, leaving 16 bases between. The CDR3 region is CASSPPTEPVRETQYF. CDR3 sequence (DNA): TGTGCCAGCTCACCACCGACCGAACCAGTCCGGGAGACCCAGTACTTC.

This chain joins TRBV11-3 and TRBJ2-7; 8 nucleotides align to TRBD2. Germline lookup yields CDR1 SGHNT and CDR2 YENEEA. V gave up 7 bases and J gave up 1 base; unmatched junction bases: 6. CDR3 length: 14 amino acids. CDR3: CASTRGLVSYEQYF. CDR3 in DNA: TGTGCCAGCACTCGGGGACTAGTGTCCTACGAGCAGTACTTC.

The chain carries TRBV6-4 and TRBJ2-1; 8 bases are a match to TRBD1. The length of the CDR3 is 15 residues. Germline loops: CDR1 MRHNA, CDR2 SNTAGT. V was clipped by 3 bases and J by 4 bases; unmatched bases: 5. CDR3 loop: CASSEGTGEYNEQFF. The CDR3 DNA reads TGTGCCAGCAGTGAAGGGACAGGTGAATACAATGAGCAGTTCTTC.

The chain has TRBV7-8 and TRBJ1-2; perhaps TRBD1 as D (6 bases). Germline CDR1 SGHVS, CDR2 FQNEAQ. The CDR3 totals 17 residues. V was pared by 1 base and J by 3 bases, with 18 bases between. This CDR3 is CASSLEPMGGAYYGYTF. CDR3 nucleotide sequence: TGTGCCAGCAGCTTAGAGCCCATGGGGGGGGCCTACTATGGCTACACCTTC.

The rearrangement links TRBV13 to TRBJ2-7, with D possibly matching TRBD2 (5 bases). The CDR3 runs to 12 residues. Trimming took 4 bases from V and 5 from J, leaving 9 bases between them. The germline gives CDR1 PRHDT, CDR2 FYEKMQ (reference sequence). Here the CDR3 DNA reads TGTGCCAGCAGCTGGTTCGGGAACGAGCAGTACTTC. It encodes CASSWFGNEQYF. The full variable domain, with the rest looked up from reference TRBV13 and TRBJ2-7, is AAGVIQSPRHLIKEKRETATLKCYPIPRHDTVYWYQQGPGQDPQFLISFYEKMQSDKGSIPDRFSAQQFSDYHSELNMSSLELGDSALYFCASSWFGNEQYFGPGTRLTVT.

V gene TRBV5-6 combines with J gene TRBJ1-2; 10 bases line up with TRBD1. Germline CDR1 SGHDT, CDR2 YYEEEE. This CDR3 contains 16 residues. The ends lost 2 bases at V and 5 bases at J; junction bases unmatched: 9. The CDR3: CASSFYVGQGTYGYTF. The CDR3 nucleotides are TGTGCCAGCAGCTTCTATGTGGGACAGGGGACATATGGCTACACCTTC.

The CDR3: CASSLKGPFTGELFF. CDR3 nucleotide sequence: TGCGCCAGCAGCTTGAAAGGGCCCTTCACCGGGGAGCTGTTTTTT. The rearrangement uses TRBV5-1 and TRBJ2-2; D call uncertain. Germline CDR1 is SGHRS and CDR2 is YFSETQ. V shed 1 base and J shed 4 bases, with 11 bases lying between them. CDR3 length: 15 residues.

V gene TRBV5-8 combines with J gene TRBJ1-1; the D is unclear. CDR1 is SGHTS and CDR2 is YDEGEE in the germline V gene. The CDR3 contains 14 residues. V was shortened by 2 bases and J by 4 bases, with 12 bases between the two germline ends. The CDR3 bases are TGTGCCAGCAGCTTAGGGAGCCCCAGCACTGAAGCTTTCTTT. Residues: CASSLGSPSTEAFF. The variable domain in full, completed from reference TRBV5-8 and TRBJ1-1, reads EAGVTQSPTHLIKTRGQQATLRCSPISGHTSVYWYQQALGLGLQFLLWYDEGEERNRGNFPPRFSGRQFPNYSSELNVNALELEDSALYLCASSLGSPSTEAFFGQGTRLTVV.

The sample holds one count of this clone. CDR3 residues: CASSLGQGKDTGELFF. DNA of the CDR3: TGTGCCAGCAGTCTCGGACAGGGAAAGGACACCGGGGAGCTGTTTTTT. The V gene is TRBV28, the J gene TRBJ2-2; TRBD1 matches at 8 bases. The CDR3 runs 16 residues. The germline V gene has CDR1 MDHEN and CDR2 SYDVKM. Trimming at V came to 5 bases and at J to 3 bases, leaving 8 bases not matched to a gene. Drawing the rest from reference TRBV28 and TRBJ2-2, the complete variable domain is DVKVTQSSRYLVKRTGEKVFLECVQDMDHENMFWYRQDPGLGLRLIYFSYDVKMKEKGDIPEGYSVSREKKERFSLILESASTNQTSMYLCASSLGQGKDTGELFFGEGSRLTVL.

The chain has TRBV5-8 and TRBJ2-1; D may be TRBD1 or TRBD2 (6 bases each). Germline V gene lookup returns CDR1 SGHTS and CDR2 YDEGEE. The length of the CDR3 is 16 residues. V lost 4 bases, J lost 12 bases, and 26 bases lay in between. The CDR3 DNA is TGTGCCAGCAGCGTAAAGGAGGGACAACACCGAAAGTGGCAGTTCTTC. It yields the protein CASSVKEGQHRKWQFF.

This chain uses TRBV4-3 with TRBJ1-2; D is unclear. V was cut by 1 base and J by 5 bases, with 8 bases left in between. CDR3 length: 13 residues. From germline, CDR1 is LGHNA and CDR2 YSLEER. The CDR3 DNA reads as TGCGCCAGCAGCCAAGTGGGCGGATATGGCTACACCTTC. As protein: CASSQVGGYGYTF.

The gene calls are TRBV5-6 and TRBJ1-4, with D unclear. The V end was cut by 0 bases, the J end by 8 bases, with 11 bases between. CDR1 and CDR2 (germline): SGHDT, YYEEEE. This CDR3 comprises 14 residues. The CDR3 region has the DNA TGTGCCAGCAGCTTGGACGGGCGGGCCGAAAAACTGTTTTTT. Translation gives CASSLDGRAEKLFF.

Written as DNA, the CDR3 is TGTGCCAGCAGCTCCATAGCGGGCACCTCCTCTTTAATCACAGATACGCAGTATTTT. Protein product: CASSSIAGTSSLITDTQYF. The gene calls are TRBV5-4 and TRBJ2-3; 7 positions agree with TRBD2. The V gene's germline CDR1 is SGHNT and CDR2 YYREEE (reference sequence). With V trimmed by 3 bases and J by 2 bases, 18 bases remained unmatched. The CDR3 contains 19 residues.

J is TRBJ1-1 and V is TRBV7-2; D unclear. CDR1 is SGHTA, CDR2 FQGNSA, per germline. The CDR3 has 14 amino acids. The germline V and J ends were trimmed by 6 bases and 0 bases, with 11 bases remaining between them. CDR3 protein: CASRVSYMNTEAFF. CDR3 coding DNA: TGTGCCAGCAGGGTCAGTTACATGAACACTGAAGCTTTCTTT.

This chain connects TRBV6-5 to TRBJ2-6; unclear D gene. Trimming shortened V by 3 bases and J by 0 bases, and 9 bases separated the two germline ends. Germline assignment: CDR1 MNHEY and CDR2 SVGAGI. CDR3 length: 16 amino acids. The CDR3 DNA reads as TGTGCCAGCAGTTATTTATTGTACTCTGGGGCCAACGTCCTGACTTTC. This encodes CASSYLLYSGANVLTF.

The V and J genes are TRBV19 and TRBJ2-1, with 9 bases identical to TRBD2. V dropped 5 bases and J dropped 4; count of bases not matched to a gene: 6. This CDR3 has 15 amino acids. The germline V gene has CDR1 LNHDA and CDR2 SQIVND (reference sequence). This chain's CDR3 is CASSGVAGAYNEQFF. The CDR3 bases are TGTGCCAGTAGTGGAGTAGCGGGAGCATACAATGAGCAGTTCTTC.

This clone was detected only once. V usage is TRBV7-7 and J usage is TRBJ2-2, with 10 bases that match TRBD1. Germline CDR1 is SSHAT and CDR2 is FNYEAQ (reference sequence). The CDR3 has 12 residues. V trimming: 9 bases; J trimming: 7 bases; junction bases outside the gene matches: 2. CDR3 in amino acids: CASGQGGGELFF. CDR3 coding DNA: TGTGCCAGTGGACAGGGGGGCGGGGAGCTGTTTTTT.

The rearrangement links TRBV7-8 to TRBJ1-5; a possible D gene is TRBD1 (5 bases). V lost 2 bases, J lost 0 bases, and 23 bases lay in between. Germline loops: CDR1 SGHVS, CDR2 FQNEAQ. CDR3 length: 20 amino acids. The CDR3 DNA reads TGTGCCAGCAGCTTACAACCCTTTAGACAGCTACCCTATAGCAATCAGCCCCAGCATTTT. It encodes CASSLQPFRQLPYSNQPQHF.